This T cell receptor beta chain was sequenced in a study of cytomegalovirus exposure and HLA in healthy donors. Study-level points and caveats: When a later analysis was performed, an Asian-associated ancestry cluster reportedly had fewer N-insertions than the approximately 600-donor mean. Sequencing likely caused a cluster of highly shared sequence variants.

This CDR3 is built from 15 residues. Per germline, CDR1 SGHKS and CDR2 YYEKEE (reference sequence). The V end was cut by 2 bases, the J end by 6 bases, with 14 bases between. A multiplex PCR was run with 60 Vbeta primers and 13 Jbeta primers. The data were produced by immunoSEQ multiplex PCR, yet TCRdb's version contains in-frame clones alone and is incomplete. The top ten clones hold 1.5% to 2% of a sample with roughly 170,000 clones, 65% to 80% of them seen once. A word on this clone: Its antigen is not known.

Sequences were obtained from PBMCs. The J gene is TRBJ2-2, the V gene TRBV5-5; D is possibly TRBD2 (5 bases). The sequence came from a woman in her twenties or thirties in good health and CMV-seronegative. CDR3 residues: CASSFSYTAAGELFF. In DNA form, the CDR3 reads TGTGCCAGCAGCTTTTCCTACACAGCGGCCGGGGAGCTGTTTTTT.